This T cell receptor (beta chain) was identified in a study of shared clonotypes between healthy human individuals. Findings of the study overall: Sampling involved blood alone; tissue repertoires likely differ.

Profiled with immunoSEQ multiplex PCR; TCRdb holds only in-frame clones, not every one. Among 2 million to 2.5 million clones, under 95% were seen once, and the ten largest hold roughly 0.36%. This CDR3 contains 18 residues. V dropped 3 bases and J dropped 2 bases, with 23 bases sitting between them. CDR1 is MNHNS and CDR2 is SASEGT in the germline V gene. Note on this clone: Its matching antigen is unknown.

All the donors were Caucasian adults who lived in Nashville, Tennessee. The chain joins TRBV6-1 to TRBJ2-7; weak D call: TRBD1 (6 bases). The clonotype comes from a man aged 18 to 29 in good health. Some clones in this sample may be carry-over from other donors' samples. Sequenced input: naive CD4+ T cells from PBMCs. Sample subset: CD45RA+ positively selected. CDR3: CASSDFFGLGTTPYEQYF. The CDR3 nucleotides are TGTGCCAGCAGTGATTTCTTCGGTTTGGGGACAACCCCCTACGAGCAGTACTTC.